The T cell receptor (beta chain) under discussion was sequenced for a study of cytomegalovirus exposure and HLA in healthy donors. Findings and limits, study-wide: Later analysis suggested most CMV-associated TCR beta chains were HLA-restricted. The classifier reportedly diagnosed cytomegalovirus status with high specificity and sensitivity.

Unmatched junction bases numbered 2, after V lost 6 bases and J lost 6 bases. This CDR3 is built from 13 residues. Germline values: CDR1 LNHDA, CDR2 SQIVND (reference sequence). As concerns this clone: The target antigen is unknown.

The donors gave bone marrow, and they were healthy. The study ran its PCR with 60 Vbeta and 13 Jbeta primers. Assay: immunoSEQ multiplex PCR; the TCRdb copy retains only in-frame clones and omits some. Here the sample spans a few hundred thousand clones, approximately 70% being singletons. This sequence was found in a woman aged 25-40 years in good health and CMV-seronegative. The gene calls are TRBV19 and TRBJ1-5; 10 nucleotides match TRBD1. Sequenced input: PBMCs. The CDR3, as DNA: TGTGCCAGTAGCGGACAGGGGGGTCAGCCCCAGCATTTT. It translates to CASSGQGGQPQHF.